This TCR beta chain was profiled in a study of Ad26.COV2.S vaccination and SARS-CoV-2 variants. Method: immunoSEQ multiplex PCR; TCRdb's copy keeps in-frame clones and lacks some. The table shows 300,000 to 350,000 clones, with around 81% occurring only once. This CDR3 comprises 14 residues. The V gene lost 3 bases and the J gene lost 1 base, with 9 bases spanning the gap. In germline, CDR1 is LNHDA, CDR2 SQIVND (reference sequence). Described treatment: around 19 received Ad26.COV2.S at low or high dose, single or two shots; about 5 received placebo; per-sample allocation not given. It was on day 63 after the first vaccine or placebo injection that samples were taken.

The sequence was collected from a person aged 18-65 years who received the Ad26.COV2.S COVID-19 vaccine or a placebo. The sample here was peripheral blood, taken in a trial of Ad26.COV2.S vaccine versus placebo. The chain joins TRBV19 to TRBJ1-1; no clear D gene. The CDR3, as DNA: TGTGCCAGTAGTATGGGTTTAGCGAACACTGAAGCTTTCTTT. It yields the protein CASSMGLANTEAFF. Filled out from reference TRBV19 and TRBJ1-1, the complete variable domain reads DGGITQSPKYLFRKEGQNVTLSCEQNLNHDAMYWYRQDPGQGLRLIYYSQIVNDFQKGDIAEGYSVSREKKESFPLTVTSAQKNPTAFYLCASSMGLANTEAFFGQGTRLTVV.